This T cell receptor beta chain was captured in a study of regulatory T cells in long-lasting Graves disease (dated by TCRdb to the early 2020s). As for the study more broadly: Antithyroid drugs had been taken for less than 3 months by newly diagnosed Graves' disease patients. The study took place in China and was registered as a clinical trial. A total of about 33 samples underwent TCR sequencing: about 13 from persistent and roughly 20 from newly diagnosed Graves' disease patients. Peripheral blood TCR sequencing and RNA sequencing compared persistent Graves' disease patients with newly diagnosed Graves' disease patients. The paper as a whole reports these results and caveats: Compared with newly diagnosed patients, patients with persistent Graves' disease had lower TCR Shannon entropy and fewer highly expanded clones, which suggests clonal expansion. Patients with persistent disease shared more public clonotypes (fewer than 3,000) than newly diagnosed patients did (966). As a limitation, the authors acknowledged that the small sample size may reduce accuracy. Sequencing and analysis were limited to the TCR beta chain. Preferential use of TRBV28, TRBJ1-2 and TRBJ2-5 was observed in persistent disease, whereas TRBV20-1 and TRBJ2-1 were favored in newly diagnosed disease. Because the primary lesion, thyroid tissue, could not be accessed, the study looked at peripheral blood alone.

This clonotype was observed many times. No antigen is known for it. Within one base of it there is no much larger clone, and no base qualities were kept. The meaning of the sample's time point label: newly diagnosed GD, antithyroid drugs for less than 3 months. For both TCR sequencing and RNA sequencing, RNA was extracted from PBMCs in TRIzol. The diagnosis of Graves' disease followed American Thyroid Association guidelines. Recruitment of patients was carried out at an endocrinology department in Xi'an, China. Each patient gave 7 to 9.5 milliliters of peripheral blood, collected in an EDTA anticoagulant tube. PBMCs were isolated by Ficoll Paque Plus density gradient separation without further T cell sorting. An Agilent 2100 Bioanalyzer and agarose gel were used to assess RNA quality, and a NanoDrop 2000 was used to measure RNA concentration. The library was made by multiplex PCR. Instrument on record: Illumina HiSeq 4000. To build TCR beta libraries, CDR3 regions were amplified by Arm-PCR using iRepertoire HTBI primers. Gel purification was performed on PCR products prior to sequencing. In the paper's pipeline: A total of roughly 65 TRBV and 14 TRBJ segments were identified across samples and were used for gene usage analysis of CDR3 amino acid clonotypes. COPE and FqMerger were used to merge the filtered high-quality paired reads into contigs. Contigs were aligned with BLAST to IMGT TRBV, TRBD and TRBJ reference genes, and CDR3 was defined per IMGT. Clonotypes above 0.1% frequency were classified as highly expanded clones. Shannon entropy served as the measure of repertoire diversity, while the Gini coefficient captured V-J evenness. A clonotype was considered public if more than one individual shared it. TCRdb reprocessing: public reads trimmed at Q25 with fastp, clones called with MiXCR, in-frame beta chains kept. Every CDR3 protein is listed once, alongside the most common genes and DNA of its rows. For this entry, the V and J calls and clone size follow TCRdb and not the study's own pipeline. For this sample there are more than 400,000 distinct CDR3 sequences; 15% to 20% appear just once. Of the sample, more than 10% is held by the ten largest clones.

The CDR3 holds 14 amino acids from the cysteine to the phenylalanine. Just CDR3 DNA is preserved here, 42 bases in frame from base 1. Via the germline V gene, CDR1 is MNHEY and CDR2 SVGEGT. The germline ends are 10 bases apart after V is trimmed by 4 bases and J by 0 bases. These same records also appear under a second study, on T cells in Graves' hyperthyroidism and ophthalmopathy. As that second study puts it: A patient counted as having stable Graves' hyperthyroidism if no progression to ophthalmopathy occurred over 18 months of follow-up. Hyperthyroidism patients were aged 18 to 65 years and newly diagnosed, with disease duration of less than 2 months. Patients with uncontrolled infections, other autoimmune diseases, pregnancy or lactation were excluded. Diagnoses were based on clinical symptoms, serum thyroxine and TRAb, thyroid ultrasound and orbital computed tomography. The first round of RT-PCR for the TCR CDR3 was performed with the HTBI primer set and the Qiagen OneStep RT-PCR kit. Most expanded thyroid clonotypes (frequency above 0.001) were also found in blood, which suggests that blood repertoires may mirror thyroid immune responses. A model built on a 13 V-J signature distinguished ophthalmopathy from stable hyperthyroidism, reaching around 88% sensitivity and about 81% specificity in cross-validation and 80%/75% in testing. In validation, the model predicted progression to ophthalmopathy with approximately 71% sensitivity and about 73% specificity, a median of approximately 6.7 months before onset. To identify TCR V-J signatures that set the groups apart, the researchers used a discovery cohort of about a hundred patients, made up of some 41 with Graves' ophthalmopathy and 55 to 65 with stable Graves' hyperthyroidism. Prospective prediction of ophthalmopathy was tested in an independent validation cohort consisting of 18 to 20 hyperthyroidism patients and 17 patients who later progressed to ophthalmopathy. For training and testing, the roughly 100 patients in the discovery cohort were randomly divided in a 7:3 ratio. In six Graves' hyperthyroidism patients, the study also compared T-cell repertoires from thyroid tissue with T-cell repertoires from blood. Following sampling, methimazole starting at 30 mg daily was given to hyperthyroidism patients, and high-dose intravenous methylprednisolone was given to ophthalmopathy patients. The libraries were constructed in a second round of multiplex PCR and then size-selected and purified. Paired-end sequencing of the libraries was performed with 100 bp reads on an Illumina HiSeq2000. SOAPnuke was used to process the raw data, removing reads that contained adapters or uncalled bases, had a mean Phred below 15, or lacked an exact match to the constant primer or identifier. High-quality paired reads were merged using COPE v1.2.5, and each unique nucleotide sequence was defined as a clonotype. Clonotypes were aligned to IMGT TRBV, TRBD and TRBJ reference segments using MiTCR v1.1. The analysis included only V-J combinations with a frequency above 0.0001, which together covered roughly 99% of the repertoires. The TCS score was defined as the ratio of F50 (clonal expansion) to E x V (chaos), calculated using BLOSUM62-based TCRdist between CDR3 peptides within each V-J. Welch's t-statistics and random forest reduced roughly 500 V-J features to 10 to 15, which were used in a naive Bayes classifier (R e1071). Sample size was not statistically predetermined, and investigators were not blinded to group allocation. According to the paper, TCR Vbeta CDR3 sequencing was carried out on over 130 peripheral blood samples, which came from around 43 ophthalmopathy, around 75 hyperthyroidism and roughly 17 progressor patients.

This TCR came from a man aged 35 to 55 with Graves disease. Donor details come from another sample of the same person, matched by shared clones. This chain joins TRBV6-2 or TRBV6-3 to TRBJ2-7; the D gene is possibly TRBD2, with 6 bases matching. Sequencing was performed on peripheral blood mononuclear cells (PBMCs), taken at new diagnosis, from a patient treated with antithyroid drugs. CDR3 sequence: CASSSLRDSYEQYF. Read as DNA, the sequence is TGTGCCAGCAGTTCTTTGCGGGACTCCTACGAGCAGTACTTC.